This TCR beta chain was documented in a study of cytomegalovirus exposure and HLA in healthy donors. Study-wide results and limits: Later work associated 16,951 TCR beta sequences with HLA alleles at 0.05 false discovery rate. Per a prior analysis, the majority of TCR beta V segments were productive roughly 90% or roughly 30% of the time. Available immune exposure information covered CMV serostatus only.

Germline lookup yields CDR1 MDHEN and CDR2 SYDVKM. V was pared by 2 bases and J by 2 bases, with 9 bases between. The CDR3 has 14 amino acids. A single count supports this clone. Antigen specificity is unknown. Both 60 Vbeta primers and 13 Jbeta primers went into the PCR. The method was immunoSEQ multiplex PCR; TCRdb's version includes in-frame clones alone and lacks a portion of them. The table records approximately 290,000 clones, roughly 80% of them present only once. The receptor comes from a girl aged 2-10 years in good health and CMV-seronegative. The genes are TRBV28 and TRBJ1-2; D is ambiguous. The sample was PBMCs. The CDR3 bases are TGTGCCAGCAGTTTAGGGAGGTCGAACTATGGCTACACCTTC. As protein: CASSLGRSNYGYTF.